Reported below is one TCR beta chain. Its antigen remains unidentified. The PCR contained 60 Vbeta and 13 Jbeta primers. TCRdb keeps only in-frame clones here, not all; method: immunoSEQ multiplex PCR. The sample yields about 83,000 clones, about 70% seen once. This CDR3 region has 15 residues. Trimming cost V 3 bases and J 4 bases; bases outside gene matches: 7. CDR1 and CDR2 from the germline V gene are SGHDT and YYEEEE. Donors in the study were healthy people who gave bone marrow. The record originates from a study of cytomegalovirus exposure and HLA in healthy donors. Background on the study: From HLA-typed donors, an early data release held tens of millions of unique TCRs.

Overall study findings and caveats: Later analysis revealed greater clonal expansion in HLA-associated TCR beta chains than in equally common others. Across donors, most TCRs were seen rarely, yet some public ones were widespread.

This rearrangement joins TRBV5-6 to TRBJ1-1, with 9 bases matching TRBD1. The receptor was isolated from a man between 60 and 70 years old in good health and CMV-seronegative. Sequences were obtained from PBMCs. The CDR3 nucleotides are TGTGCCAGCAGCTACTTGGACAGGGGAGGCACTGAAGCTTTCTTT. Protein: CASSYLDRGGTEAFF.